This entry features one T cell receptor (beta chain) sequence. Its antigen is unidentified. Repertoires were generated with immunoSEQ multiplex PCR, while TCRdb's copy carries only in-frame clones and drops some. The table records approximately 11,000 clones, roughly 90% of them present only once. The length of the CDR3 is 15 residues. Germline V gene data show CDR1 as SGHRS and CDR2 as YFSETQ. V was pared by 3 bases and J by 5 bases, with 14 bases between. Stated time point: week 3, after first cycle of checkpoint inhibitor. Patients had no prior systemic cancer treatment, immunosuppressants or other active cancers. The sample belongs to a study of blood T cell dynamics during melanoma immunotherapy. About the study: First-line therapy was either pembrolizumab or nivolumab with ipilimumab for metastatic melanoma.

Overall study findings and caveats: Whether repertoire-driving clones were melanoma-specific could not be determined.

This clonotype was obtained from a human donor with melanoma. This chain uses TRBV5-1 with TRBJ2-2; D is perhaps TRBD1 (6 bases). The sample here was blood, taken from a patient treated with checkpoint blockade. This CDR3 is CASSWGTPGTGELFF. The DNA for the CDR3 is TGCGCCAGCAGCTGGGGGACACCGGGGACCGGGGAGCTGTTTTTT.